This is a list of T cell receptor beta chains from one sample in a study of OX40 agonist ivuxolimab in advanced cancers. The assay was immunoSEQ multiplex PCR, and TCRdb's table has in-frame clones only and misses some. The sample comprises under 100,000 clones, around 91% of which are singletons, and under 0.2% rests with the top ten. Sequences were derived from CD4+ or CD8+ T cells sorted from blood, sampled in a trial of the OX40 agonist ivuxolimab. The receptors were gathered from an adult with an advanced solid tumor such as melanoma, head and neck, liver or kidney cancer. Each CDR3 is given with its conserved first and last residue. Expanded clones get a size class; other rows say once, few or many, or leave the size out.

v_gene	abundance	len	j_gene	CDR3aa
TRBV4-2	.	16	TRBJ2-3	CASSQEGGASTDTQYF
TRBV19	.	15	TRBJ2-2	CASSTPGPPIGELFF
TRBV5-1	.	14	TRBJ2-7	CASSLGQGQGEQYF
TRBV7-3	once	18	TRBJ2-5	CASSLNPTSGGSQETQYF
TRBV30	.	16	TRBJ1-6	CAWSVGTRQGSSPLHF
TRBV6-1	few	15	TRBJ1-1	CASAHGLGQHTEAFF
TRBV6-6	.	14	TRBJ2-7	CASSYSGRGYEQYF
TRBV5-6	.	12	TRBJ2-1	CASSFSGQREFF
TRBV29-1	once	11	TRBJ1-2	CSVEEPGGYTF
TRBV7-2	.	16	TRBJ1-1	CASSLDSTGVSTEAFF